This T cell receptor (beta chain) was recorded in a study of T cells in Graves' hyperthyroidism and ophthalmopathy. Overall study results and limits: Within blood appeared most thyroid clonotypes that had expanded above 0.001.

TCR beta CDR3 region amplification was performed from RNA transcripts. Initially, a first-round RT-PCR of the TCR CDR3 employed the HTBI primer set. Each CDR3 protein is one row after TCRdb ran MiXCR on the multiplex PCR reads. Among more than 150,000 distinct CDR3 sequences listed, over 15% were seen once. The PBMCs studied were ones that came from 8.5 to 10 ml fresh peripheral blood. V was trimmed by 0 bases and J by 4 bases, leaving 7 bases between them. The length of the CDR3 is 14 residues. Germline V CDR1 and CDR2: SNHLY, FYNNEI. This clonotype came up many times. Its antigen is unknown. Sample: blood. The clonotype originates from a woman aged 50 to 60 with Graves' hyperthyroidism. V usage is TRBV2 and J usage is TRBJ1-5; D is undetermined. The CDR3 spells CASSEALGNQPQHF. For the CDR3, the DNA is TGTGCCAGCAGTGAAGCGCTAGGAAATCAGCCCCAGCATTTT.